The 14 T cell receptor delta chains listed next were all sequenced from one sample in a study of gamma-delta chains in newborns, infants, children. TCRdb applied CATT to the reads for clone calling. The repertoire holds some 5,500 delta-chain clones, roughly 0.41% seen once, with approximately 15% in the top ten. Sequenced: blood. These receptors were collected from a child who was a newborn, infant or young child, either healthy, febrile or measles-vaccinated (not recorded which).

Points on this clone: This likely reflects a read error, since a far larger clone is one base away. This CDR3 is also generated by other DNA sequences in the sample. The rearrangement joins TRDV2 to TRDJ2; D may be TRDD3 (6 bases). This CDR3 is 16 amino acids long. Germline V lookup: CDR1 GEAIGNYY, CDR2 EKD. DNA of the CDR3: TGTGCCTGCGACACCGCCTCGGGGGGGATGACAGCACAACTCTTCTTT. This codes for CACDTASGGMTAQLFF.

Details on this clone: A read error likely explains why the TCRdb protein, taken from a much larger clone, differs from this DNA's translation at residues 3 and 11; the protein shown is translated from the DNA. This chain uses TRDV2 with TRDJ2; 8 nucleotides agree with TRDD3. The CDR3 consists of 13 residues. The V gene's germline CDR1 is GEAIGNYY and CDR2 EKD. The CDR3 spells CAYDTWGTAQPFF. CDR3 DNA: TGTGCCTATGACACCTGGGGGACAGCACAACCCTTCTTT.

Comments on this clone: This clone may be a read error of a much larger clone one base away. This chain's CDR3 is CACDVLGATYESSWDTRQMFF. Written as DNA, the CDR3 is TGTGCCTGTGACGTACTGGGGGCTACGTACGAGAGCTCCTGGGACACCCGACAGATGTTTTTC. The chain carries TRDV2 and TRDJ3; the match to TRDD3 covers 8 bases. The junction had 15 bases not matched to a gene; V was cut back by 3 bases and J by 0 bases. The CDR3 runs to 21 residues. Per germline, CDR1 GEAIGNYY and CDR2 EKD.

This clone was counted between two and nine times. This DNA's translation and the protein TCRdb lists, from a much larger clone, do not match at residue 3, likely due to a read error; the protein shown is translated from the DNA. The rearrangement joins TRDV2 to TRDJ1; 13 bases align to TRDD3. The CDR3 consists of 16 residues. CDR1 and CDR2 from the germline V gene are GEAIGNYY and EKD. The CDR3 DNA reads TGTGCCCGTGACATACTGGGGGATACGTACACCGATAAACTCATCTTT. This translates into CARDILGDTYTDKLIF.

This clone turned up a few times. The translation of this DNA and the TCRdb protein of a much larger clone differ at residue 7, probably owing to a read error; the protein shown here is translated from the DNA. The chain joins TRDV2 to TRDJ3; tentative D call: TRDD3 (5 bases). Germline V gene lookup returns CDR1 GEAIGNYY and CDR2 EKD. The CDR3 spans 18 residues. Between the trimmed V and J ends, which lost 1 base and 0 bases, there was a span of 12 bases. The CDR3 DNA follows: TGTGCCTGTGACACTGGGAGATACAGCTCCTGGGACACCCGACAGATGTTTTTC. Residues: CACDTGRYSSWDTRQMFF.

This clone occurred a few times. A much larger clonotype is one base distant, so this may be a read error. The chain links TRDV2 to TRDJ3, with 9 bases that match TRDD3. Per the germline V gene, CDR1 is GEAIGNYY and CDR2 is EKD. The CDR3 length is 20 residues. The CDR3 protein is CACDILGEHLSSWDTRQVFF. Written as DNA, the CDR3 is TGTGCCTGTGACATACTGGGGGAGCATCTTAGCTCCTGGGACACCCGACAGGTGTTTTTC.

On this clone itself: A far larger clone lies a single base away; this is likely a read error. At the DNA level, this CDR3 is encoded by other sequences in the same sample as well. The chain has TRDV2 and TRDJ1; D gene uncertain. The CDR3 extends over 10 amino acids. Germline CDR1 is GEAIGNYY and CDR2 is EKD. The DNA for the CDR3 is TGTGCCGATCTCACCGATAAGCTCATCTTT. Its translation: CADLTDKLIF.

About this clone: This is likely an artifact of a read error, given a far larger clone one base away. Other DNA sequences in this specimen translate into the identical CDR3. The chain carries TRDV2 and TRDJ2, with 8 bases fitting TRDD3. Germline loops: CDR1 GEAIGNYY, CDR2 EKD. CDR3 length: 16 residues. The J segment lost 2 bases and the V segment lost 4 bases, leaving 8 bases of the junction unmatched. CDR3 nucleotide sequence: TGTGCCTGTGATTTACTGGGGGCGGCGTTGACAGCACAACTCTTCTTT. Translating gives CACDLLGAALTAQLFF.

This clone was counted only a few times. The amino acid sequence in TCRdb belongs to a much larger clone and departs from this DNA's translation at residue 10, likely a sequencing read error; the sequence shown is translated from the DNA. V usage is TRDV2 and J usage is TRDJ3, with 8 bases identical to TRDD3. The V gene's germline CDR1 is GEAIGNYY and CDR2 EKD. V was pared by 1 base and J by 2 bases, with 6 bases of the junction left unmatched. The CDR3 extends over 18 amino acids. CDR3: CACDTGGSSPWDTRQMFF. The CDR3, as DNA: TGTGCCTGTGACACTGGGGGATCAAGCCCCTGGGACACCCGACAGATGTTTTTC.

Of note for this clone: The protein TCRdb gives is from a much larger clone and does not agree with this DNA's translation at residue 17, likely a read error; the protein shown here comes from the DNA. CDR3 protein: CACDTTGGLSSWDTRQVFF. The CDR3 nucleotides read TGTGCCTGTGACACGACTGGGGGACTAAGCTCCTGGGACACCCGACAGGTGTTTTTC. This chain connects TRDV2 to TRDJ3, with 9 bases aligning to TRDD3. This CDR3 region has 19 residues. Germline CDR1 is GEAIGNYY and CDR2 is EKD.

This clone counts as large (0.1 to 1%). Other DNA sequences in this sample translate to the same CDR3. The rearrangement joins TRDV2 to TRDJ3; 11 bases line up with TRDD3. J gave up 0 bases and V 0 bases, and 3 bases lay outside the gene matches. Per germline, CDR1 GEAIGNYY and CDR2 EKD. This CDR3 is built from 19 residues. The CDR3 loop reads CACDTVLGDSSWDTRQMFF. The CDR3 nucleotides are TGTGCCTGTGACACCGTACTGGGGGATAGCTCCTGGGACACCCGACAGATGTTTTTC.

This clone was counted a few times. A much larger clone differs from this one at a single base, so this may be a read error. Other DNA variants within this sample encode the same CDR3. The CDR3 reads CACDTGGLTAQLFF. CDR3 in DNA: TGTGCCTGTGACACCGGGGGATTGACGGCACAACTCTTCTTT. The genes are TRDV2 and TRDJ2; 7 nucleotides line up with TRDD3. Germline V gene sequence: CDR1 GEAIGNYY, CDR2 EKD. This CDR3 has 14 residues.

There are a few counts of this clone. It differs at one base from a far larger clone, so likely a read error. In the same sample, other DNA sequences code for this CDR3. The chain combines TRDV2 with TRDJ1; weak D call: TRDD3 (6 bases). Between the trimmed V and J ends, which lost 7 bases and 3 bases, there was a span of 17 bases. The CDR3 has 14 amino acids. Germline V gene data show CDR1 as GEAIGNYY and CDR2 as EKD. CDR3 in DNA: TGTGCCTGCGACCCGAGGGGATGGGCCGATAAACTCATCTTT. Amino acid sequence: CACDPRGWADKLIF.

A remark on this clone: A far larger clone is a single base away, which makes a read error likely. This sample also contains other DNA sequences that code for the same CDR3. The V call is TRDV2, the J call TRDJ1, with D possibly being TRDD3 (5 bases). The CDR3 consists of 14 residues. Germline V gene data show CDR1 as GEAIGNYY and CDR2 as EKD. This CDR3 is CACDARGGTDKLIF. Written as DNA, the CDR3 is TGCGCCTGTGACGCCAGAGGGGGTACCGATAAACTCATCTTT.